The rows below give T cell receptor beta chains drawn from one sample of a study of OX40 agonist ivuxolimab in advanced cancers. Assay used: immunoSEQ multiplex PCR; TCRdb lists only in-frame clones, some missing. Here the sample spans more than 70,000 clones, about 90% being singletons. The input for sequencing was CD4+ or CD8+ T cells sorted from blood, taken in a trial of the OX40 agonist ivuxolimab. These receptors came from an adult with an advanced solid tumor such as melanoma, head and neck, liver or kidney cancer. Both conserved end residues are trimmed from each CDR3.

V	J	CDR3
TRBV6-1	TRBJ2-5	ASTLGEETQY
TRBV5-1	TRBJ2-3	ASSTARRDRRLTGVPDTQY
TRBV6-6	TRBJ1-3	ATILGTVGNTIY
TRBV6-4	TRBJ2-2	ASRTGQSTGELF
TRBV5-4	TRBJ1-5	ASSREGGWNQPQH
TRBV10-3	TRBJ2-1	AMKREGVNEQF
TRBV7-2	TRBJ2-3	ASSRRTGHLGGTDTQY
TRBV19	TRBJ2-1	ASGTGYEQF
TRBV19	TRBJ1-1	ASSVPIGQGARDTEAF
TRBV29-1	TRBJ1-4	SGTGGGEKLF
TRBV19	TRBJ1-1	ASSIKAGGTEAF
TRBV29-1	TRBJ2-1	SVGADSYNEQF
TRBV12-2	TRBJ2-2	ASRPSRASGRNTGELF